This T cell receptor beta chain came from a study of radiotherapy plus CTLA-4 blockade in lung cancer. Sequencing used immunoSEQ multiplex PCR; TCRdb keeps in-frame clones, though not all of them. Among 25,000 to 35,000 clones listed, over 75% were seen once. Receiving focal radiation plus CTLA-4 blockade with ipilimumab were patients who had chemo-refractory metastatic non-small-cell lung cancer. J was trimmed by 12 bases and V by 5 bases; bases with no gene match: 2. Germline assignment: CDR1 MNHNY and CDR2 SVGAGI (reference sequence). This CDR3 is built from 13 residues. The clonotype comes from a human donor with non-small cell lung cancer that progressed on radiotherapy plus ipilimumab. Sequencing used peripheral blood, obtained from a patient treated with radiotherapy plus ipilimumab. J is TRBJ2-1 and V is TRBV6-6; 15 bases fit TRBD2. For the CDR3, the DNA is TGTGCCAGCAGTCCGGGACTAGCGGGGGGGCAGTTCTTC. Translation: CASSPGLAGGQFF.